This T cell receptor beta chain is drawn from a study of shared clonotypes between healthy human individuals. The assay used deep level. Repertoires were generated with immunoSEQ multiplex PCR, while TCRdb's copy carries only in-frame clones and drops some. The sample holds around 600,000 clones, 95% to 98% seen once. Unmatched junction bases numbered 9, after V lost 5 bases and J lost 0 bases. The CDR3 consists of 16 residues. Germline V lookup: CDR1 SGHTA, CDR2 FQGNSA. CD8 cells classed as naive were CD45RO-negative and positively selected for CCR7, excluding terminally differentiated effector memory CD45RA+ cells. Study-wide results and caveats: Rarefaction revealed incomplete sorted-subset sequencing despite large depth. Sharing across four donors was highest in naive CD4 (around 5%) and lowest in memory CD8 (roughly 0.4%).

As for this clone: Antigen specificity is unknown.

The chain combines TRBV7-2 with TRBJ2-7; 8 nucleotides align to TRBD2. This receptor was identified in a man aged 25-45 years in good health. Sequences were obtained from naive CD8+ T cells sorted from blood. The CDR3 DNA follows: TGTGCCAGCAGCCCCGACACTAGCGGAAGCTCCTACGAGCAGTACTTC. Protein: CASSPDTSGSSYEQYF.